This TCR beta chain was identified in a study of T cells in Graves' hyperthyroidism and ophthalmopathy. Unmatched junction bases numbered 7, after V lost 2 bases and J lost 5 bases. Per germline, CDR1 LGHNA and CDR2 YNFKEQ. The CDR3 length is 15 residues. Individuals with ophthalmopathy presented a Clinical Activity Score of at least 3, a NOSPECS grade of at least 4 and a duration under 3 months. Diagnoses used clinical symptoms, serum thyroxine and TRAb, thyroid ultrasound and orbital computed tomography. Researchers amplified the TCR beta CDR3 regions from RNA transcripts. A first-round RT-PCR of the TCR CDR3 used the HTBI primer set. TCRdb reprocessed the multiplex PCR reads via MiXCR and lists one record per CDR3 protein. The sample shows 250,000 to 400,000 distinct CDR3 sequences, approximately 14% of them seen only once.

The rearrangement links TRBV4-2 to TRBJ1-1, with 8 bases lining up with TRBD1. The clonotype originates from a woman between 40 and 50 years old with Graves' ophthalmopathy. The source material was blood. The CDR3 DNA reads TGTGCCAGCAGCCAAAGACAGGGGAGAGGGACTGAAGCTTTCTTT. Its translation: CASSQRQGRGTEAFF.